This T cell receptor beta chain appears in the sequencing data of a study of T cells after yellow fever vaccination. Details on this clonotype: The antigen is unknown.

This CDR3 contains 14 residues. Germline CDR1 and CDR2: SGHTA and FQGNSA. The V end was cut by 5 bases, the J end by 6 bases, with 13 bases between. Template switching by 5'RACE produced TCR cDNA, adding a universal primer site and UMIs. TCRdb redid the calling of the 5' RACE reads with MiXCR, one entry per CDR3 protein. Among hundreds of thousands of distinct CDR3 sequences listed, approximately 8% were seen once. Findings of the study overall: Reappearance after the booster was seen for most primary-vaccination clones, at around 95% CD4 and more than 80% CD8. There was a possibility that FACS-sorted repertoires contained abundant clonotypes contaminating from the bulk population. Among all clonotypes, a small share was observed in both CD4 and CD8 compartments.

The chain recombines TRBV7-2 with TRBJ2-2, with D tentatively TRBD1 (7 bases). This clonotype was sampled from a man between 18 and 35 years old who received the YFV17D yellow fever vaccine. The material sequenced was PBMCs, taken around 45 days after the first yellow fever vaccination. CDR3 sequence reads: CASSPRGVAGELFF. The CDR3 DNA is TGTGCCAGCAGCCCCAGGGGGGTTGCCGGGGAGCTGTTTTTT. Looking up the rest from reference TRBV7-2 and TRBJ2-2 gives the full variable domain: GAGVSQSPSNKVTEKGKDVELRCDPISGHTALYWYRQSLGQGLEFLIYFQGNSAPDKSGLPSDRFSAERTGGSVSTLTIQRTQQEDSAVYLCASSPRGVAGELFFGEGSRLTVL.